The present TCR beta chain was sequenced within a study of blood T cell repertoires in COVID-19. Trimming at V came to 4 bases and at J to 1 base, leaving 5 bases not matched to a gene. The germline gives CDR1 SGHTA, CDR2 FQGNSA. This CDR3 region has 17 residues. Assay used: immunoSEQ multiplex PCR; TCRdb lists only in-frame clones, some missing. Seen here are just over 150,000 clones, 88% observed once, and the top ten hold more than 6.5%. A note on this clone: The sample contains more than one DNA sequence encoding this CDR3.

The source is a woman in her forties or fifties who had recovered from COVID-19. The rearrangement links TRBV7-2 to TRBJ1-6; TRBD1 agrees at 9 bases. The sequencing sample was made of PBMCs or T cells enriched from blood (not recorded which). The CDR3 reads CASSSGQGTSYNSPLHF. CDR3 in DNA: TGTGCCAGCAGCTCAGGACAGGGGACGTCCTATAATTCACCCCTCCACTTT.